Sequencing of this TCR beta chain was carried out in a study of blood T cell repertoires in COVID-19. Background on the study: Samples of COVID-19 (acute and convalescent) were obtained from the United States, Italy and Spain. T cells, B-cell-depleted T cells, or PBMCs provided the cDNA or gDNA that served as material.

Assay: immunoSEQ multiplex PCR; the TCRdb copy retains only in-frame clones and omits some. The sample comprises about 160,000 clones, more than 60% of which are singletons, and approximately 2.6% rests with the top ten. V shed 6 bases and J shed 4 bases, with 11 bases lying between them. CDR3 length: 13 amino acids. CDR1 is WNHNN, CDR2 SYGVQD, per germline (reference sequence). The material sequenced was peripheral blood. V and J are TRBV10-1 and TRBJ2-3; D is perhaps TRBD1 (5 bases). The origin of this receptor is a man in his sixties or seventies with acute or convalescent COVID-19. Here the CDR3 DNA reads TGCGCCAGCAGGCTCACACAGGCAGATACGCAGTATTTT. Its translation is CASRLTQADTQYF.